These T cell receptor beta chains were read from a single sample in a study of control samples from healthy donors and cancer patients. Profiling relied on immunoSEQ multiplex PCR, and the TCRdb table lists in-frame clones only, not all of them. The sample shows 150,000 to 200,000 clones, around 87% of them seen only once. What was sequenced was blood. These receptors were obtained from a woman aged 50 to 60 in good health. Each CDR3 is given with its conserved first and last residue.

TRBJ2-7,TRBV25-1,CASSGPIVGQDNYYEQYF
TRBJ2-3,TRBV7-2,CASSLSDTQYF
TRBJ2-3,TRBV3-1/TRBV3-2,CASSQYDTQYF
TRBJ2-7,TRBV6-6,CASSYSTTGGSRYF
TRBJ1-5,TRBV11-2,CASSLNVGQPQHF
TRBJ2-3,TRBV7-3,CASSLNQFEDTQYF
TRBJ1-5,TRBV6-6,CASSYFREGSNQPQHF
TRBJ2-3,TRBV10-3,CATGTSGGGDTQYF
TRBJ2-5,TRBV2,CASTGSRGAQYF
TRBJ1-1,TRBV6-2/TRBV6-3,CASSYPEGAEAFF
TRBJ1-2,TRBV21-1,CASVWAPLNYGYTF
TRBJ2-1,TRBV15,CATSRARSGRGNEQFF
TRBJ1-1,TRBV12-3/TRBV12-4,CASSPGGAEAFF
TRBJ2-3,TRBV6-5,CASRIRPRTDTQYF
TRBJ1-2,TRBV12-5,CASGKTGVPLYGYTF
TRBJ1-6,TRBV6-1,CASSEGYGRGIGSPLHF
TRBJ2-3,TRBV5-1,CASSTEDRAYTDTQYF
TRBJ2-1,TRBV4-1,CASRRSGTSYNEQFF
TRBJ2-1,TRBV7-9,CASSLWDRVDEQFF
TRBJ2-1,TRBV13,CASSLGLNLADSYNEQFF
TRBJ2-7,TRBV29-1,CSVEGSSLSYEQYF
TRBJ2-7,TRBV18,CASSPAPTGGWAEQYF
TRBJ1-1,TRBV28,CASSLRQGKAFF
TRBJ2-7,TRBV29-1,CSVEDGQWIEQYF
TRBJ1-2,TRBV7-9,CASSSDQRVQANYGYTF
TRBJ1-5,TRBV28,CASSGNQPQHF
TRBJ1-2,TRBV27,CASSFGPQSGGYTF
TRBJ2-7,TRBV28,CASSLGLQFHEQYF
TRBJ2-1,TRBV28,CASSLFYVSGTSGYNEQFF
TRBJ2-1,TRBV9,CASSVTGQGALNEQFF
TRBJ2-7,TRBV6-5,CASSYRVSYEQYF